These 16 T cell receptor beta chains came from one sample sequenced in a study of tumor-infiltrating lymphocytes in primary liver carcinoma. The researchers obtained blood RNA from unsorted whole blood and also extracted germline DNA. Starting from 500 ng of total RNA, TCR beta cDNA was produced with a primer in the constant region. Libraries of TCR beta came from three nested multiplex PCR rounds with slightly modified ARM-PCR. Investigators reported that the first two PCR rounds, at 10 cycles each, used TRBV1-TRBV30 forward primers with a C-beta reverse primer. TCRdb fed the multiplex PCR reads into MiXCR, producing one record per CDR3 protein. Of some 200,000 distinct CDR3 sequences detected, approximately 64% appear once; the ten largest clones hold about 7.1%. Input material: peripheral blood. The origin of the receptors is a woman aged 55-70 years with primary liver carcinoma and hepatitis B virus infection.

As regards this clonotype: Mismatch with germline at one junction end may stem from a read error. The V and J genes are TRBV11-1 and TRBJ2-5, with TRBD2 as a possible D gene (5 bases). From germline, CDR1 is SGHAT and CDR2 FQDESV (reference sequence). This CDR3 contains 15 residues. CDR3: CASGLALTSGGTQYF. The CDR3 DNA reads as TGTGCCAGCGGCTTAGCGCTAACGAGTGGAGGGACCCAGTACTTC.

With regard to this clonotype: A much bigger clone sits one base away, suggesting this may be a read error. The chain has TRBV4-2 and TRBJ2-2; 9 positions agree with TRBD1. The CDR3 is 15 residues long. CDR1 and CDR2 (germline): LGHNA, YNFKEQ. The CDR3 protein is CTSSRQGQGSGELFF. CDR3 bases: TGTACCAGCAGCCGGCAGGGACAGGGCTCCGGGGAGCTGTTTTTT.

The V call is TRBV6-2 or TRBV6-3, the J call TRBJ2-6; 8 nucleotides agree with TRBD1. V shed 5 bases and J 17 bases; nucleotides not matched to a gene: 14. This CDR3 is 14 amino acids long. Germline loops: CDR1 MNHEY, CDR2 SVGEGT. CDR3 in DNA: TGTGCCAGCAGTGGACAGGGTGGGGTCAACATCATGACTTTC. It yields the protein CASSGQGGVNIMTF.

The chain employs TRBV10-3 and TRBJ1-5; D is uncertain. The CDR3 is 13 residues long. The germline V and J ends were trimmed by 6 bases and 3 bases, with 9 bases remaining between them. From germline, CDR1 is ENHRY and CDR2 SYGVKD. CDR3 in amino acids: CAIRPDANQPQHF. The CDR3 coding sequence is TGTGCCATCAGACCGGACGCCAATCAGCCCCAGCATTTT.

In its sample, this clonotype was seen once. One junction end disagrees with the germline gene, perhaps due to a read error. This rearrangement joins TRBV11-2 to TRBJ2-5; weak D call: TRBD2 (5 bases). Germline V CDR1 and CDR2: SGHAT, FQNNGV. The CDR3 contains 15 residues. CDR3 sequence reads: CASSLAGGELETQYF. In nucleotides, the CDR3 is TGTGCCAGCAGCTTAGCGGGTGGGGAACTAGAGACCCAGTATTTC.

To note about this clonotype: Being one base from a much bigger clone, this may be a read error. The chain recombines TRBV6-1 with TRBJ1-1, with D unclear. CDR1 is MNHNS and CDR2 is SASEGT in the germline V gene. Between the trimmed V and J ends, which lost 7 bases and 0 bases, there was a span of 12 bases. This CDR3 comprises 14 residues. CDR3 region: CASNRQVVNTEAFF. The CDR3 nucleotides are TGTGCCAGCAATCGACAAGTTGTGAACACTGAAGCTTTCTTT.

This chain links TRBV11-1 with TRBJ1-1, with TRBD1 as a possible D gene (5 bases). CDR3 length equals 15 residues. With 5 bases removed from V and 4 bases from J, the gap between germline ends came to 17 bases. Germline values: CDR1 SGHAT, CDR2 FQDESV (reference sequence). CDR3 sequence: CASSLRGSVGTEAFF. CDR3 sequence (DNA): TGTGCCAGCAGCCTAAGGGGCTCGGTGGGCACTGAAGCTTTCTTT. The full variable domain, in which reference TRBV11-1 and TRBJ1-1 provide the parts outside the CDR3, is EAEVAQSPRYKITEKSQAVAFWCDPISGHATLYWYRQILGQGPELLVQFQDESVVDDSQLPKDRFSAERLKGVDSTLKIQPAELGDSAMYLCASSLRGSVGTEAFFGQGTRLTVV.

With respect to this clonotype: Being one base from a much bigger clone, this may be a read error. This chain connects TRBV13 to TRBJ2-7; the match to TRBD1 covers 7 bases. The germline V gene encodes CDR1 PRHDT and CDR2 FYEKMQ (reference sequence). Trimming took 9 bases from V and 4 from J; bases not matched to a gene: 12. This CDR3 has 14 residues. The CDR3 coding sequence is TGTGCCAGGAGCGAGGACAGGAGAGCTTACGAGCAGTACTTC. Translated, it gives CARSEDRRAYEQYF.

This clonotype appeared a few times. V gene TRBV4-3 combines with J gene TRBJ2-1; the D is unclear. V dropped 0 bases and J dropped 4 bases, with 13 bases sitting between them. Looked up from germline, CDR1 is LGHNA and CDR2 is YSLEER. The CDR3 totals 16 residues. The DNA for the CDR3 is TGCGCCAGCAGCCAAGATCCCTACTCAGAATACAATGAGCAGTTCTTC. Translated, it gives CASSQDPYSEYNEQFF.

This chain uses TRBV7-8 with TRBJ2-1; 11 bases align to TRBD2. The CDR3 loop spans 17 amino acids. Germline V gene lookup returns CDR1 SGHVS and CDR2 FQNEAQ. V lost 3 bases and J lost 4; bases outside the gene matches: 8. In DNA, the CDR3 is TGTGCCAGCAGCTTCGGTTCCGGGACTAGCGGTTACAATGAGCAGTTCTTC. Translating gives CASSFGSGTSGYNEQFF.

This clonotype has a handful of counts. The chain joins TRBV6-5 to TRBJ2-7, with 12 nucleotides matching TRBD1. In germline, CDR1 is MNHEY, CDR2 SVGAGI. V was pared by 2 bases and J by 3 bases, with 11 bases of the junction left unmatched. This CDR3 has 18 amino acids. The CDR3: CASSYPRSGTGGGYEQYF. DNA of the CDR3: TGTGCCAGCAGTTACCCTAGGTCCGGGACAGGGGGCGGCTACGAGCAGTACTTC.

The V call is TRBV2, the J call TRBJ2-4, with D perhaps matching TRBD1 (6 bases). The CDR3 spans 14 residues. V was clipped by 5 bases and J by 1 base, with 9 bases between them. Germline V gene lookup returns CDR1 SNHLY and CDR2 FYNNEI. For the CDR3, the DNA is TGTGCCAGCAGTCTTCAGGGGGCCAAAAACATTCAGTACTTC. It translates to CASSLQGAKNIQYF.

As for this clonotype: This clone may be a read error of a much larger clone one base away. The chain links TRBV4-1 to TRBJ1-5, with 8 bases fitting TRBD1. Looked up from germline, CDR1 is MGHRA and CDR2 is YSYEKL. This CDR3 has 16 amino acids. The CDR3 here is CARSQAGTGYNQPQHF. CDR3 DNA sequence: TGCGCCAGGAGCCAAGCCGGGACAGGTTACAATCAGCCCCAGCATTTT.

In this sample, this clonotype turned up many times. The CDR3 nucleotides are TGTGCCAGCACACAAGCTTCTGGGGGGGTGCGAGAAAAACTGTTTTTT. The encoded protein is CASTQASGGVREKLFF. The rearrangement uses TRBV12-3 or TRBV12-4 and TRBJ1-4, with D tentatively TRBD1 (5 bases). V gave up 7 bases and J gave up 8 bases, with 23 bases separating them. The CDR3 contains 16 residues.

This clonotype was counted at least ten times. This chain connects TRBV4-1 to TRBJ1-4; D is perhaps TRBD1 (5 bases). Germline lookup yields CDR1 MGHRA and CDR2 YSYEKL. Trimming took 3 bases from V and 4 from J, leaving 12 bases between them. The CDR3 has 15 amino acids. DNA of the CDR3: TGCGCCAGCAGCCATAATTCAGGGTTTAATGAAAAACTGTTTTTT. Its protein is CASSHNSGFNEKLFF.

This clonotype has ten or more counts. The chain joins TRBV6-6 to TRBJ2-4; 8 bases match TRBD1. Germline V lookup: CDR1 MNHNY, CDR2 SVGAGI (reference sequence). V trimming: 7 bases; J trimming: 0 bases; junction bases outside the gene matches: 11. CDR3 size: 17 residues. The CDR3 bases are TGTGCCAGCATTGGACGGACAGGGATCCTAGCCAAAAACATTCAGTACTTC. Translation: CASIGRTGILAKNIQYF.